These 12 T cell receptor beta chains were sequenced from one sample in a study of blood T cell repertoires in COVID-19. Only in-frame clones appear in the TCRdb table, and some are missing; sequencing was by immunoSEQ multiplex PCR. The sample holds 300,000 or so clones, 65% to 90% seen once. The sample was PBMCs or T cells enriched from blood (not recorded which). Source of these receptors: a woman aged 18-30 years who had recovered from COVID-19.

The chain employs TRBV4-1 and TRBJ2-5; 9 nucleotides match TRBD1. The CDR3 extends over 13 amino acids. The V gene's germline CDR1 is MGHRA and CDR2 YSYEKL. V was clipped by 5 bases and J by 3 bases; unmatched bases: 1. CDR3 DNA sequence: TGCGCCAGCAGCAGGGACAGGGAAGAGACCCAGTACTTC. Translating it yields CASSRDREETQYF.

V is TRBV7-9 and J is TRBJ2-5; weak D call: TRBD1 (6 bases). Per germline, CDR1 SEHNR and CDR2 FQNEAQ (reference sequence). The germline V and J ends were trimmed by 2 bases and 5 bases, with 9 bases remaining between them. This CDR3 has 13 amino acids. The CDR3 DNA reads TGTGCCAGCAGCTTAATGGGGGCTGAGACCCAGTACTTC. Protein product: CASSLMGAETQYF.

This chain connects TRBV4-1 to TRBJ1-5; the D gene is possibly TRBD1 (5 bases). Germline assignment: CDR1 MGHRA and CDR2 YSYEKL. This CDR3 comprises 17 residues. Trimming took off 5 bases at V and 7 bases at J, with 24 bases between the two ends. The CDR3 DNA is TGCGCCAGCAGCGGCACATTAAGCAGGGATCCGAGCCAGCCCCAGCATTTT. It yields the protein CASSGTLSRDPSQPQHF.

The rearrangement links TRBV18 to TRBJ2-5; TRBD1 matches at 9 bases. Germline V gives CDR1 KGHSH, CDR2 LQKENI. The CDR3 consists of 15 residues. V was clipped by 4 bases and J by 3 bases; unmatched bases: 6. CDR3 in amino acids: CASSQLRDREETQYF. CDR3 bases: TGTGCCAGCTCACAACTGAGGGACAGGGAAGAGACCCAGTACTTC.

The chain uses TRBV24-1 and TRBJ2-6; 13 nucleotides align to TRBD2. Per germline, CDR1 KGHDR and CDR2 SFDVKD. The ends lost 9 bases at V and 0 bases at J; junction bases unmatched: 10. The CDR3 spans 19 residues. In DNA form, the CDR3 reads TGTGCCACCCGTGGGGGGGGACTAGCGGGGAACTCTGGGGCCAACGTCCTGACTTTC. Amino acid sequence: CATRGGGLAGNSGANVLTF.

The chain carries TRBV10-2 and TRBJ1-1; 7 nucleotides align to TRBD1. The ends lost 8 bases at V and 4 bases at J; junction bases unmatched: 7. The CDR3 length is 13 residues. From germline, CDR1 is WSHSY and CDR2 SAAADI. DNA of the CDR3: TGCGCCAGCCGACAGGGAAGTGGCACTGAAGCTTTCTTT. As protein: CASRQGSGTEAFF.

CDR3 coding DNA: TGCAGTGCTGGAGGACAGGGTGGCTACACCTTC. Its translation is CSAGGQGGYTF. The chain has TRBV20-1 and TRBJ1-2, with 8 nucleotides matching TRBD1. This CDR3 is built from 11 residues. The germline V gene encodes CDR1 DFQATT and CDR2 SNEGSKA (reference sequence). The V segment lost 5 bases and the J segment 7 bases; nucleotides outside the gene matches: 3.

The CDR3 DNA reads as TGTGCCTGGAATGCCTACGCACTTCGAGGCTACACCTTC. This sequence encodes CAWNAYALRGYTF. This sequence joins TRBV30 and TRBJ1-2, with unresolved D. This CDR3 region has 13 residues. The germline V and J ends were trimmed by 4 bases and 8 bases, with 17 bases remaining between them. CDR1 and CDR2 (germline): GTSNPN, SVGIG (reference sequence).

This chain links TRBV7-9 with TRBJ1-6; D is perhaps TRBD1 (6 bases). The germline V and J ends were trimmed by 5 bases and 8 bases, with 16 bases remaining between them. Germline CDR1 reads SEHNR; CDR2 reads FQNEAQ (reference sequence). CDR3 length: 15 residues. Here the CDR3 DNA reads TGTGCCAGCAGCCTACAGGGAGGGAACGATTCACCCCTCCACTTT. It specifies CASSLQGGNDSPLHF.

In its sample, this clone was seen a few times. The rearrangement joins TRBV19 to TRBJ2-2; 7 bases map to TRBD1. From germline, CDR1 is LNHDA and CDR2 SQIVND (reference sequence). Losses at the gene ends were 4 bases for V and 6 bases for J; bases not matched to a gene: 11. CDR3 length: 16 residues. The CDR3 coding sequence is TGTGCCAGTAGTACCGCGACAGGGCACGGGGCCGGGGAGCTGTTTTTT. Residues: CASSTATGHGAGELFF.

V and J are TRBV5-1 and TRBJ1-1, with D possibly matching TRBD1 (6 bases). Between the trimmed V and J ends, which lost 0 bases and 0 bases, there was a span of 9 bases. The CDR3 totals 15 residues. Germline CDR1 reads SGHRS; CDR2 reads YFSETQ. The CDR3 DNA follows: TGCGCCAGCAGCTTGGGGCAGGGGATGAACACTGAAGCTTTCTTT. This sequence encodes CASSLGQGMNTEAFF.

The chain couples TRBV3-1 (or the pseudogene TRBV3-2) to TRBJ1-4; tentatively, D is TRBD1 (5 bases). V gave up 2 bases and J gave up 4 bases, with 11 bases separating them. Germline V gene sequence: CDR1 LGHDT, CDR2 YNNKEL (reference sequence). The CDR3 covers 15 residues. CDR3 sequence reads: CASSQPGGDNEKLFF. CDR3 coding DNA: TGTGCCAGCAGCCAACCCGGAGGGGATAATGAAAAACTGTTTTTT.